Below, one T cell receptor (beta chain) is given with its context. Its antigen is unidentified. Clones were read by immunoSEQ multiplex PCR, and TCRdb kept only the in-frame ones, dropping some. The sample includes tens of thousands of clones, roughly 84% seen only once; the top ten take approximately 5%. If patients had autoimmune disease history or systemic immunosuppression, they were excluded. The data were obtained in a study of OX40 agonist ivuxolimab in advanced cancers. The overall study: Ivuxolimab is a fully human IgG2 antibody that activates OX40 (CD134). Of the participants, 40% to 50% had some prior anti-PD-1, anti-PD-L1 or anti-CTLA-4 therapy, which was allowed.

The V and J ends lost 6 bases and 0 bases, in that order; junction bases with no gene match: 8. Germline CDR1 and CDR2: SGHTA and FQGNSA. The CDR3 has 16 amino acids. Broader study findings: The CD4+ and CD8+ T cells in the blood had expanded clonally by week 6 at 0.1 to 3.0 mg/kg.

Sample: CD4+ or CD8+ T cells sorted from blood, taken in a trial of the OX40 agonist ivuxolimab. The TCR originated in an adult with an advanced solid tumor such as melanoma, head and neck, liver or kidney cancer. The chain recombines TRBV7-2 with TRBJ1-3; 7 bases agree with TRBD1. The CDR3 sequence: CASSSRQGGSGNTIYF. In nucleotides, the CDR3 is TGTGCCAGCAGTTCCAGACAGGGTGGCTCTGGAAACACCATATATTTT.